A single sample gave rise to the 26 T cell receptor beta chains below, sequenced in a study of shared clonotypes between healthy human individuals. Sequenced by immunoSEQ multiplex PCR; TCRdb stores in-frame clones only, minus some. In the table there are around 1.1 million clones, approximately 80% of which are singletons. The material sequenced was memory CD4+ T cells from PBMCs. This sample's subset: CD45RA-negative fraction. The origin of the receptors is a man between 18 and 29 years old in good health. Some clones in this sample may be carry-over from other donors' samples.

To note about this clone: Other DNA sequences of this sample code for an identical CDR3. The chain recombines TRBV19 with TRBJ2-5; 7 nucleotides match TRBD1. The CDR3 runs 13 residues. Germline CDR1 LNHDA, CDR2 SQIVND (reference sequence). Unmatched junction bases numbered 3, after V lost 4 bases and J lost 4 bases. This CDR3 reads CASSSPGGETQYF. The CDR3 bases are TGTGCCAGTAGTAGTCCAGGGGGAGAGACCCAGTACTTC.

V is TRBV30 and J is TRBJ2-5, with D maybe TRBD2 (6 bases). CDR1 is GTSNPN and CDR2 is SVGIG in the germline V gene (reference sequence). The CDR3 consists of 15 residues. Trimming left V 5 bases short and J 5 bases short, with 21 bases between. The CDR3 sequence is CAWSQGAGRLETQYF. In nucleotides, the CDR3 is TGTGCCTGGTCCCAGGGCGCGGGAAGACTCGAGACCCAGTACTTC.

On this clone itself: Germline is not matched at one junction end, which may reflect a read error. V gene TRBV5-6 combines with J gene TRBJ2-7, with 8 bases aligning to TRBD2. Germline CDR1 is SGHDT and CDR2 is YYEEEE. CDR3 size: 14 residues. CDR3 residues: CASSLAGRSSEQYF. The CDR3 DNA reads as TGTGCCAGCAGCCTAGCGGGTCGTTCCTCCGAGCAGTACTTC.

The sample holds a few counts of this clone. The J gene is TRBJ1-4, the V gene TRBV7-8; no clear D. The CDR3 contains 14 residues. Trimming took 1 base from V and 6 from J, leaving 9 bases between them. Looked up from germline, CDR1 is SGHVS and CDR2 is FQNEAQ. In DNA, the CDR3 is TGTGCCAGCAGCTTAGATCCTGGGGATGAAAAACTGTTTTTT. Amino acids: CASSLDPGDEKLFF.

The rearrangement joins TRBV9 to TRBJ2-1, with D possibly matching TRBD2 (5 bases). Germline-derived CDR1 and CDR2 are SGDLS and YYNGEE. The V and J ends lost 0 bases and 3 bases respectively, with 10 bases between them. The CDR3 is 15 amino acids. The CDR3 region has the DNA TGTGCCAGCAGCGTAGCGGACGGGATCTACAATGAGCAGTTCTTC. This translates into CASSVADGIYNEQFF.

V usage is TRBV11-2 and J usage is TRBJ1-1; D is ambiguous. The germline V gene has CDR1 SGHAT and CDR2 FQNNGV. The CDR3 is 16 amino acids. Deletions cut 3 bases from V and 1 base from J, with 15 bases between. CDR3: CASSLMPKGRNTEAFF. As DNA, the CDR3 is TGTGCCAGCAGCTTGATGCCGAAAGGGCGGAACACTGAAGCTTTCTTT.

This rearrangement joins TRBV23-1 to TRBJ2-5; 8 positions match TRBD2. Being an ORF, TRBV23-1 has a function that is uncertain. The junction had 8 bases not matched to a gene; V was cut back by 0 bases and J by 2 bases. The CDR3 is 17 residues long. The CDR3 region has the DNA TGCGCCAGCAGTCAATCGGGGACCCCGGGGGGGCAAGAGACCCAGTACTTC. Protein product: CASSQSGTPGGQETQYF.

This sequence joins TRBV6-1 and TRBJ2-7, with TRBD1 matching over 8 bases. CDR1 MNHNS and CDR2 SASEGT come from the germline V gene. The CDR3 length is 12 residues. The ends lost 7 bases at V and 6 bases at J; junction bases unmatched: 5. The CDR3 protein is CASTSTGVEQYF. CDR3 nucleotides: TGTGCCAGCACTTCGACAGGGGTCGAGCAGTACTTC.

The V and J genes are TRBV6-5 and TRBJ1-2; unclear D gene. Germline-derived CDR1 and CDR2 are MNHEY and SVGAGI. The CDR3 is made up of 13 amino acids. V shed 6 bases and J shed 4 bases, with 12 bases lying between them. The CDR3 DNA is TGTGCCAGCAGCCCCTCGACCATCTATGGCTACACCTTC. It yields the protein CASSPSTIYGYTF.

This chain links TRBV10-3 with TRBJ2-3, with D possibly matching TRBD2 (5 bases). Trimming removed 4 bases at V and 5 bases at J, with 10 bases between. Germline V gene lookup returns CDR1 ENHRY and CDR2 SYGVKD. This CDR3 is 13 amino acids long. Here the CDR3 DNA reads TGTGCCATCAGTGTGGGAGTAGGAGATACGCAGTATTTT. It specifies CAISVGVGDTQYF.

V usage is TRBV6-4 and J usage is TRBJ2-5; D is possibly TRBD2 (6 bases). The ends were cut back, 11 bases at V and 9 bases at J, with 10 bases in the middle. This CDR3 is 9 amino acids long. In germline, CDR1 is MRHNA, CDR2 SNTAGT. The CDR3 nucleotides are TGTGCCCCTCCGGGGGCCCAGTACTTC. Translated: CAPPGAQYF.

The gene calls are TRBV28 and TRBJ1-2; no clear D gene. V lost 8 bases and J lost 0, with 16 bases in between. This CDR3 is 15 amino acids long. The germline CDR1 and CDR2 sequences are MDHEN and SYDVKM. The CDR3 region is CASHAQVLANYGYTF. The CDR3 bases are TGTGCCAGCCACGCCCAGGTCTTAGCTAACTATGGCTACACCTTC.

In its sample, this clone was seen a few times. The rearrangement uses TRBV7-2 and TRBJ2-5; D may match TRBD1 or TRBD2 (5 bases each). V lost 4 bases to trimming and J lost 9 bases, with 12 bases between them. The CDR3 is made up of 12 amino acids. Germline V gene data show CDR1 as SGHTA and CDR2 as FQGNSA. DNA for the CDR3: TGTGCCAGCAGCTCCCGCTGGGGGTCCCAGTACTTC. Translated: CASSSRWGSQYF.

V gene TRBV5-4 combines with J gene TRBJ1-1; TRBD1 matches 10 bases. The germline CDR1 and CDR2 sequences are SGHNT and YYREEE (reference sequence). This CDR3 has 15 residues. The V segment lost 0 bases and the J segment 5 bases; nucleotides outside the gene matches: 4. The DNA for the CDR3 is TGTGCCAGCAGCTTGGGTGACAGGGGGCGAACTGAAGCTTTCTTT. It translates to CASSLGDRGRTEAFF. Full variable domain (remainder filled in from reference TRBV5-4 and TRBJ1-1): ETGVTQSPTHLIKTRGQQVTLRCSSQSGHNTVSWYQQALGQGPQFIFQYYREEENGRGNFPPRFSGLQFPNYSSELNVNALELDDSALYLCASSLGDRGRTEAFFGQGTRLTVV.

The V call is TRBV4-2, the J call TRBJ2-2, with 7 bases aligning to TRBD2. The V gene end was trimmed by 2 bases and the J gene end by 5 bases; junction bases not matched to a gene: 8. CDR1 and CDR2 (germline): LGHNA, YNFKEQ. This CDR3 region has 16 residues. This CDR3 reads CASSQNPGAGTGELFF. The CDR3 bases are TGTGCCAGCAGCCAAAATCCGGGAGCGGGAACCGGGGAGCTGTTTTTT.

This clone showed up just a few times. This CDR3 is also generated by other DNA sequences in the sample. Here the CDR3 DNA reads TGTGCCAGCAGTCTAGCCGGGACTACCTCCTACGAGCAGTACTTC. This translates into CASSLAGTTSYEQYF. The chain is built from TRBV28 and TRBJ2-7, with 7 bases that match TRBD2. CDR1 is MDHEN, CDR2 SYDVKM, per germline. The CDR3 sequence is 15 residues long. J gave up 0 bases and V 5 bases, and 7 bases lay outside the gene matches.

V is TRBV7-2 and J is TRBJ2-7; no clear D. Deletions cut 5 bases from V and 6 bases from J, with 8 bases between. CDR3 length: 11 amino acids. The germline CDR1 and CDR2 sequences are SGHTA and FQGNSA. This CDR3 is CASSRASEQYF. The CDR3 nucleotides read TGTGCCAGCAGCCGCGCGAGCGAGCAGTACTTC.

V gene TRBV5-1 combines with J gene TRBJ2-3; tentatively, D is TRBD1 (6 bases). The V end lost 1 base, the J end lost 4 bases, and 13 bases lay between the germline ends. Germline V gene lookup returns CDR1 SGHRS and CDR2 YFSETQ. The CDR3 consists of 15 residues. The CDR3 loop reads CASSLIGGSADTQYF. Here the CDR3 DNA reads TGCGCCAGCAGCTTGATAGGGGGAAGCGCAGATACGCAGTATTTT. Full variable domain (outside the CDR3, taken from reference TRBV5-1 and TRBJ2-3): KAGVTQTPRYLIKTRGQQVTLSCSPISGHRSVSWYQQTPGQGLQFLFEYFSETQRNKGNFPGRFSGRQFSNSRSEMNVSTLELGDSALYLCASSLIGGSADTQYFGPGTRLTVL.

This rearrangement joins TRBV7-2 to TRBJ1-3; D gene uncertain. The CDR3 is made up of 15 amino acids. Germline CDR1 SGHTA, CDR2 FQGNSA. Trimming removed 1 base from V and 2 bases from J, with 9 bases in between. CDR3 protein: CASSLEGFPGNTIYF. CDR3 sequence (DNA): TGTGCCAGCAGCTTAGAAGGGTTCCCTGGAAACACCATATATTTT.

This chain connects TRBV14 to TRBJ1-1; tentatively, D is TRBD1 (5 bases). The CDR3 sequence is 15 residues long. Germline V lookup: CDR1 SGHDN, CDR2 FVKESK. V was shortened by 4 bases and J by 7 bases, with 19 bases between the two germline ends. The chain's CDR3 is CASSPPGGRRGEAFF. CDR3 bases: TGTGCCAGCAGCCCACCCGGGGGTCGGCGGGGTGAAGCTTTCTTT.

CDR3 amino acids: CASSEPGEAFF. The CDR3 DNA follows: TGTGCCAGCAGTGAACCGGGTGAAGCTTTCTTT. The V and J genes are TRBV6-1 and TRBJ1-1; D gene uncertain. This CDR3 is built from 11 residues. CDR1 is MNHNS, CDR2 SASEGT, per germline. Trimming cost V 2 bases and J 7 bases, with 5 bases left between them.

Comment on this clone: Distinct nucleotide sequences in the sample also encode this CDR3. The genes are TRBV18 and TRBJ1-1; no clear D gene. V was cut by 1 base and J by 0 bases, with 3 bases left in between. The CDR3 is made up of 13 amino acids. Germline V gene lookup returns CDR1 KGHSH and CDR2 LQKENI. The chain's CDR3 is CASSPRMNTEAFF. The DNA of the CDR3 is TGTGCCAGCTCACCACGAATGAACACTGAAGCTTTCTTT.

This rearrangement joins TRBV28 to TRBJ2-5, with 8 bases fitting TRBD1. The J segment lost 2 bases and the V segment lost 6 bases, leaving 8 bases of the junction unmatched. The CDR3 is made up of 15 amino acids. CDR1 and CDR2 (germline): MDHEN, SYDVKM. The CDR3 bases are TGTGCCAGCAGCCCCGGACAGGGTAATCAAGAGACCCAGTACTTC. This gives the protein CASSPGQGNQETQYF.

This clone was seen more than once but under ten times. The V call is TRBV7-9, the J call TRBJ2-1; TRBD2 matches at 7 bases. CDR3 length equals 14 residues. Germline V gene data show CDR1 as SEHNR and CDR2 as FQNEAQ (reference sequence). After removal of 7 bases from V and 8 bases from J, the junction contained 11 bases not matched to a gene. The CDR3, as DNA: TGTGCCAGCACCTACGGGGCGGGAGCTGATGAGCAGTTCTTC. Translated: CASTYGAGADEQFF.

This CDR3 is CASSLGASGSLGNEQFF. CDR3 in DNA: TGCGCCAGCAGCCTGGGGGCTAGCGGGAGCCTGGGTAATGAGCAGTTCTTC. J is TRBJ2-1 and V is TRBV5-1; TRBD2 matches at 10 bases. The germline gives CDR1 SGHRS, CDR2 YFSETQ. CDR3 size: 17 residues. The J segment lost 7 bases and the V segment lost 4 bases, leaving 14 bases of the junction unmatched.

This chain joins TRBV19 and TRBJ2-3; D remains ambiguous. Germline V CDR1 and CDR2: LNHDA, SQIVND (reference sequence). V gave up 6 bases and J gave up 2 bases, with 9 bases separating them. The CDR3 consists of 13 residues. The CDR3 sequence: CASRPSFTDTQYF. CDR3 DNA: TGTGCCAGTAGGCCTTCTTTCACAGATACGCAGTATTTT.